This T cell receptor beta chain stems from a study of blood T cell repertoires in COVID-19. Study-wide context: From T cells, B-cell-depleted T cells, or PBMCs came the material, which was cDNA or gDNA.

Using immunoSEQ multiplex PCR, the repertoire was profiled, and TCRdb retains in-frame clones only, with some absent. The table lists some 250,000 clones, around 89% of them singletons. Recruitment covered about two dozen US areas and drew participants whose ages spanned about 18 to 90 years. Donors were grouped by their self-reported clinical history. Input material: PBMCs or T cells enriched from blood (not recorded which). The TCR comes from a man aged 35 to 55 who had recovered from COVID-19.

The DNA of the CDR3 is TGTGCCAGCAGCCAAGAGCCCGGGAGCTCCTACGAGCAGTACTTC. Its protein is CASSQEPGSSYEQYF. The gene calls are TRBV4-2 and TRBJ2-7, with D possibly TRBD2 on 6 matching bases. The germline gives CDR1 LGHNA, CDR2 YNFKEQ. The CDR3 spans 15 residues. Deletions cut 0 bases from V and 0 bases from J, with 9 bases between.